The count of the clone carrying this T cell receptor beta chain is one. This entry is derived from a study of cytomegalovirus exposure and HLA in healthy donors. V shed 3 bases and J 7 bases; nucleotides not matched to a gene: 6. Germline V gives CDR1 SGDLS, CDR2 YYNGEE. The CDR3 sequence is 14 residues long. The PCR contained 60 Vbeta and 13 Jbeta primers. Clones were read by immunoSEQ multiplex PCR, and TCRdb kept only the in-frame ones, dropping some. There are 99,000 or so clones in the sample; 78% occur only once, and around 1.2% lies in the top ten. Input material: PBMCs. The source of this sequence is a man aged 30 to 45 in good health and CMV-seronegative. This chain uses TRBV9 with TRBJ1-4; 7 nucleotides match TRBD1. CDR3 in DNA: TGTGCCAGCAGCGCCGGGACAGTCTCTGAAAAACTGTTTTTT. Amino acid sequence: CASSAGTVSEKLFF.